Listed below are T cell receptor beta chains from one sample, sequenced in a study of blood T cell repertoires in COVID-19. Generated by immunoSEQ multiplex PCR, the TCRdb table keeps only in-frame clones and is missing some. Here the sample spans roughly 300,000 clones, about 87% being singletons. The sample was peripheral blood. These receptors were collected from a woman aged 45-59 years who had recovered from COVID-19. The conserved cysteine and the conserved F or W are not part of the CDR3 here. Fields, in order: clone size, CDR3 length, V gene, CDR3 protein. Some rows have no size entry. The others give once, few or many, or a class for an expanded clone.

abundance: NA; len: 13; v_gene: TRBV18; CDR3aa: ASSPGTSVYNEQF
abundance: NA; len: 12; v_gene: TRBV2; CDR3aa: ASRGLRANTEAF
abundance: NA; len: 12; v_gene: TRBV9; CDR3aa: ASSPWTGGYEQY
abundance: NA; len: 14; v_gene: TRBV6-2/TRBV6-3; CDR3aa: ASSDWTSGSYNEQF
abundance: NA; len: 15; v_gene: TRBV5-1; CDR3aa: ASSLVGGGYSGNTIY
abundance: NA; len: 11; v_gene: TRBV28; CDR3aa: ASSSQVGDGYT
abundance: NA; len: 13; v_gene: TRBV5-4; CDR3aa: ASSSFSTITGELF
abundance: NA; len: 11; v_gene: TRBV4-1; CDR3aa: ASSQQGTLSYT
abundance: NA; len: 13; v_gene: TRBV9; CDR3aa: ASSAGTSGNNEQF
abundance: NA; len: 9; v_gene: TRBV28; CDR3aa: ASSPSYGYT
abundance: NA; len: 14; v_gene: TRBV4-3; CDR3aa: ASSQVGGRENYGYT
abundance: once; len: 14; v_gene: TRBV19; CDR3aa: ASSILGRGEDQPQH
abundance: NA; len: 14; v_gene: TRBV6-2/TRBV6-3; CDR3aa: ASSYSSRGSNSPLH